A selection of T cell receptor beta chains follows, all from one sample in a study of vaccination and CD4 T cells after COVID-19. Their target antigens are unknown. TCRdb itself ran the PCR reads through MiXCR, one entry per CDR3 protein. The sample lists some 16,000 distinct CDR3 sequences, 57% occurring once. The sample comprised CD4+ T cells from blood, cultured in vitro. The receptors here all came from a human donor who had recovered from COVID-19. Both conserved end residues are part of each CDR3. The D gene is left open where the match is weak. Clone size is not always given. Where it is, it says once, few, many or a class for expanded clones.

TRBJ1-4 TRBV11-3 TRBD1 . CASSSQGRGGEKLFF TGTGCCAGCAGCTCACAGGGGAGAGGAGGGGAAAAACTGTTTTTT
TRBJ2-2 TRBV7-2 TRBD2 . CASTPPGLRGTGELFF TGTGCCAGCACCCCCCCGGGACTAAGAGGCACCGGGGAGCTGTTTTTT
TRBJ1-2 TRBV18 . . CASSRAGQGSYGYTF TGTGCCAGCTCACGTGCGGGTCAGGGAAGCTATGGCTACACCTTC
TRBJ1-6 TRBV20-1 . few CSARVEGGTYNSPLHF TGCAGTGCTAGAGTAGAGGGGGGCACCTATAATTCACCCCTCCACTTT
TRBJ1-1 TRBV7-3 . . CASSLSYGGEAFF TGTGCCAGCAGCTTATCTTATGGAGGCGAAGCTTTCTTT
TRBJ1-3 TRBV10-3 . medium-sized CAISDGPGDTIYF TGTGCCATCAGTGACGGACCTGGGGACACCATATATTTT
TRBJ1-3 TRBV7-9 . . CASSLAGLGRTGNTIYF TGTGCCAGCAGCTTAGCAGGCCTAGGACGAACTGGAAACACCATATATTTT
TRBJ1-1 TRBV19 TRBD1 . CASSIHGQGRQAFF TGTGCCAGTAGTATTCATGGACAGGGGCGACAAGCTTTCTTT
TRBJ1-3 TRBV7-2 . . CASSLALGSGNTIYF TGTGCCAGCAGCTTAGCGCTTGGCAGTGGAAACACCATATATTTT
TRBJ2-5 TRBV20-1 . . CSARPGAGGETQYF TGCAGTGCTAGGCCGGGAGCGGGTGGAGAGACCCAGTACTTC
TRBJ2-3 TRBV27 . . CASSGAWTGTDTQYF TGTGCCAGCAGTGGAGCTTGGACAGGCACAGATACGCAGTATTTT
TRBJ2-3 TRBV20-1 . medium-sized CSALPAGYITRVTQYF TGCAGTGCCCTCCCCGCAGGCTACATAACACGGGTTACGCAGTATTTT
TRBJ2-7 TRBV10-3 TRBD1 . CAIDRGGEQYF TGTGCCATTGACAGGGGTGGTGAGCAGTACTTC
TRBJ2-7 TRBV6-5 TRBD1 . CASSYSGTADGEQYF TGTGCCAGCAGTTACTCCGGGACAGCCGACGGCGAGCAGTACTTC
TRBJ2-5 TRBV20-1 TRBD1 few CSARTGTTQETQYF TGCAGTGCTAGGACAGGGACGACACAAGAGACCCAGTACTTC
TRBJ2-7 TRBV2 TRBD2 . CASSAQREGPEQYF TGTGCCAGCAGCGCTCAGCGGGAGGGCCCCGAGCAGTACTTC
TRBJ2-6 TRBV19 TRBD1 . CASSLYRGFSGANVLTF TGTGCCAGTAGTCTGTACAGGGGTTTCTCTGGGGCCAACGTCCTGACTTTC
TRBJ1-2 TRBV19 . . CASSIRRGVTGYGYTF TGTGCCAGTAGTATCAGGAGGGGGGTGACAGGCTATGGCTACACCTTC
TRBJ1-1 TRBV15 . . CATSRGGRGEAFF TGTGCCACCAGCAGAGGGGGTCGAGGGGAAGCTTTCTTT
TRBJ1-2 TRBV12-3/TRBV12-4 . . CASSLNPADGYYGYTF TGTGCCAGCAGTTTAAACCCGGCGGACGGATACTATGGCTACACCTTC
TRBJ2-7 TRBV5-1 TRBD1 . CASSFLSGTGEGEQYF TGCGCCAGCAGCTTTCTCTCCGGGACAGGCGAGGGGGAGCAGTACTTC
TRBJ1-5 TRBV11-2 . . CASSLDPRGLGPQHF TGTGCCAGCAGCTTAGATCCGCGGGGTTTGGGGCCCCAGCATTTT
TRBJ1-2 TRBV12-3/TRBV12-4 . . CASSTSGAYGYTF TGTGCCAGCAGCACCTCCGGGGCTTATGGCTACACCTTC
TRBJ1-1 TRBV2 . . CASSDLQGSWAFF TGTGCCAGCAGTGACCTTCAGGGTTCTTGGGCTTTCTTT
TRBJ2-1 TRBV20-1 . . CSAREGFEQFF TGCAGTGCTAGAGAAGGGTTTGAGCAGTTCTTC
TRBJ1-1 TRBV6-5 . . CASSYQSVGRSRGKTFF TGTGCCAGCAGTTATCAAAGCGTGGGGCGAAGCCGAGGTAAAACTTTCTTT
TRBJ1-6 TRBV5-1 . . CASSWGGTDDSPLHF TGCGCCAGCAGCTGGGGGGGGACGGATGATTCACCCCTCCACTTT
TRBJ1-5 TRBV2 . . CASTSGAAQHF TGTGCCAGCACGTCGGGGGCGGCCCAGCATTTT
TRBJ2-6 TRBV20-1 . . CSAKETVGSGANVLTF TGCAGTGCTAAGGAGACAGTAGGATCTGGGGCCAACGTCCTGACTTTC
TRBJ1-5 TRBV12-3/TRBV12-4 TRBD1 . CASSLGQLSNQPQHF TGTGCCAGCAGTTTGGGACAGCTTAGCAATCAGCCCCAGCATTTT
TRBJ2-2 TRBV24-1 . few CATSDPPNTGELFF TGTGCCACCAGTGACCCCCCGAACACCGGGGAGCTGTTTTTT
TRBJ1-4 TRBV20-1 . . CSARDESNEKLFF TGCAGTGCTCGTGATGAGTCTAATGAAAAACTGTTTTTT
TRBJ2-5 TRBV20-1 TRBD2 . CSARPWTSGQETQYF TGCAGTGCTAGGCCCTGGACTAGCGGGCAAGAGACCCAGTACTTC
TRBJ2-5 TRBV20-1 . few CSAREKQETQYF TGCAGTGCTAGAGAGAAACAAGAGACCCAGTACTTC
TRBJ2-3 TRBV2 . . CASSEAGVSTDTQYF TGTGCCAGCAGTGAAGCGGGAGTGTCCACAGATACGCAGTATTTT
TRBJ1-5 TRBV6-1 . . CASSERSSPGNHQPQHF TGTGCCAGCAGTGAAAGGAGTAGCCCGGGAAATCATCAGCCCCAGCATTTT
TRBJ2-5 TRBV20-1 TRBD2 few CSSTRLAGWETQYF TGCAGTTCAACCCGACTAGCGGGGTGGGAGACCCAGTACTTC
TRBJ1-1 TRBV5-4 . few CASSFSGGTEAFF TGTGCCAGCAGCTTTTCGGGGGGCACTGAAGCTTTCTTT
TRBJ2-3 TRBV20-1 TRBD2 few CSARDVTLADTQYF TGCAGTGCTAGAGACGTAACACTAGCGGATACGCAGTATTTT
TRBJ2-7 TRBV7-9 TRBD1 . CASNDRGEQYF TGTGCCAGCAACGACAGGGGCGAGCAGTACTTC
TRBJ1-5 TRBV18 . few CASSPGTGSFSNQPQHF TGTGCCAGCTCACCGGGGACCGGATCCTTTAGCAATCAGCCCCAGCATTTT
TRBJ1-4 TRBV7-6 . . CASSSDPVEKVFF TGTGCCAGCAGTTCCGACCCTGTCGAAAAGGTGTTTTTT
TRBJ2-1 TRBV20-1 . . CSAGRPRGDGYNEQFF TGCAGTGCTGGGCGTCCTCGGGGAGACGGTTACAATGAGCAGTTCTTC
TRBJ2-3 TRBV2 . . CASSGLMGGTDTQYF TGTGCCAGCAGTGGGTTAATGGGTGGCACAGATACGCAGTATTTT
TRBJ2-5 TRBV6-1 TRBD2 . CASSEGGKETQYF TGTGCCAGCAGTGAGGGAGGGAAAGAGACCCAGTACTTC
TRBJ1-2 TRBV5-1 TRBD1 . CASSSQGAEGYTF TGCGCCAGCAGCTCGCAGGGGGCGGAGGGCTACACCTTC
TRBJ1-2 TRBV7-6 . . CASSPGVGGYTF TGTGCCAGCAGCCCAGGGGTTGGGGGCTACACCTTC
TRBJ2-3 TRBV24-1 TRBD2 . CATSDYGLAVDTQYF TGTGCCACCAGTGACTATGGACTAGCTGTAGATACGCAGTATTTT